These T cell receptor beta chains were read from a single sample in a study of T cell responses to AZD1222 COVID-19 vaccine. Method: immunoSEQ multiplex PCR; TCRdb's copy keeps in-frame clones and lacks some. The sample includes 100,000 to 150,000 clones, about 86% of them seen just once. Here the sequenced sample was peripheral blood, taken 28 days after the second AZD1222 dose. Receptor source: an adult who received the AZD1222 COVID-19 vaccine. The CDR3 runs from the conserved cysteine through the conserved F or W. The order of the fields is V gene, D gene, clone size, J gene, CDR3 DNA, CDR3 protein. D genes are given only for firm matches. Expanded clones are given a class, and other clones once, few, many or no size at all.

v_gene: TRBV9
d_gene: NA
abundance: once
j_gene: TRBJ2-3
CDR3nt: TGTGCCAGCACAGATGGGGGGAGCACAGATACGCAGTATTTT
CDR3aa: CASTDGGSTDTQYF

v_gene: TRBV5-1
d_gene: NA
abundance: NA
j_gene: TRBJ2-2
CDR3nt: TGCGCCAGCAGCTTGGTGGGGACACCGAACACCGGGGAGCTGTTTTTT
CDR3aa: CASSLVGTPNTGELFF

v_gene: TRBV2
d_gene: NA
abundance: NA
j_gene: TRBJ2-2
CDR3nt: TGTGCCAGCAGAACCGGGGCGAACACCGGGGAGCTGTTTTTT
CDR3aa: CASRTGANTGELFF

v_gene: TRBV4-1
d_gene: NA
abundance: NA
j_gene: TRBJ1-1
CDR3nt: TGCGCCAGCAGCAAAGCCGTGTCTTCAAATGCCACTGAAGCTTTCTTT
CDR3aa: CASSKAVSSNATEAFF

v_gene: TRBV7-2
d_gene: NA
abundance: few
j_gene: TRBJ1-5
CDR3nt: TGTGCCAGCAGCCCGCCCCTTCAGCCCCAGCATTTT
CDR3aa: CASSPPLQPQHF

v_gene: TRBV11-2
d_gene: NA
abundance: few
j_gene: TRBJ2-7
CDR3nt: TGTGCCAGCAGCCCGATCGCCTACGAGCAGTACTTC
CDR3aa: CASSPIAYEQYF

v_gene: TRBV2
d_gene: TRBD1
abundance: NA
j_gene: TRBJ2-2
CDR3nt: TGTGCCAGCAGTCAACAGGGGGCAGGCACCGGGGAGCTGTTTTTT
CDR3aa: CASSQQGAGTGELFF

v_gene: TRBV18
d_gene: TRBD1
abundance: NA
j_gene: TRBJ1-1
CDR3nt: TGTGCCAGCTCACGCCTGGACAGGGGGGTCGGGACTGAAGCTTTCTTT
CDR3aa: CASSRLDRGVGTEAFF

v_gene: TRBV12-3/TRBV12-4
d_gene: NA
abundance: NA
j_gene: TRBJ2-2
CDR3nt: TGTGCCAGCAGTAGCTCCGGGGAGCTGTTTTTT
CDR3aa: CASSSSGELFF

v_gene: TRBV6-5
d_gene: TRBD1
abundance: NA
j_gene: TRBJ2-7
CDR3nt: TGTGCCAGCAGACCGGGACAGGGGATCTACGAGCAGTACTTC
CDR3aa: CASRPGQGIYEQYF

v_gene: TRBV2
d_gene: NA
abundance: few
j_gene: TRBJ1-2
CDR3nt: TGTGCCTGCCGGTCAGGGGTCATCTATGGCTACACCTTC
CDR3aa: CACRSGVIYGYTF

v_gene: TRBV5-4
d_gene: NA
abundance: NA
j_gene: TRBJ2-7
CDR3nt: TGTGCCAGCAGCTTAGACGGGGGCAGGTACGAGCAGTACTTC
CDR3aa: CASSLDGGRYEQYF

v_gene: TRBV6-5
d_gene: NA
abundance: NA
j_gene: TRBJ1-6
CDR3nt: TGTGCCAGCAGTTACAGGGGCGAAGATTCACCCCTCCACTTT
CDR3aa: CASSYRGEDSPLHF

v_gene: TRBV2
d_gene: NA
abundance: once
j_gene: TRBJ2-3
CDR3nt: TGTGCCAGCAGTTATTACAGTTCAGATACGCAGTATTTT
CDR3aa: CASSYYSSDTQYF

v_gene: TRBV5-4
d_gene: NA
abundance: NA
j_gene: TRBJ2-1
CDR3nt: TGTGCCAGCCGACACTCCAGTCAGACCAATGAGCAGTTCTTC
CDR3aa: CASRHSSQTNEQFF

v_gene: TRBV2
d_gene: TRBD2
abundance: few
j_gene: TRBJ2-7
CDR3nt: TGTGCCAGCAGGCTACGGCGGGCGGGGGGCAACTACGAGCAGTACTTC
CDR3aa: CASRLRRAGGNYEQYF

v_gene: TRBV7-2
d_gene: NA
abundance: NA
j_gene: TRBJ2-1
CDR3nt: TGTGCCAGCGGGGTGGGACCGAACAATGAGCAGTTCTTC
CDR3aa: CASGVGPNNEQFF

v_gene: TRBV2
d_gene: NA
abundance: few
j_gene: TRBJ2-7
CDR3nt: TGTGCCAGCACCCGGACAGTCACCACCTACGAGCAGTACTTC
CDR3aa: CASTRTVTTYEQYF

v_gene: TRBV10-3
d_gene: TRBD1
abundance: NA
j_gene: TRBJ2-7
CDR3nt: TGTGCCATCAGTGATTTCGGGACAGGGGGCGCGTACGAGCAGTACTTC
CDR3aa: CAISDFGTGGAYEQYF

v_gene: TRBV2
d_gene: NA
abundance: NA
j_gene: TRBJ1-5
CDR3nt: TGTGCCAGCAGTGATAGGGGCGCAAGATCTCAGCCCCAGCATTTT
CDR3aa: CASSDRGARSQPQHF

v_gene: TRBV7-6
d_gene: TRBD1
abundance: few
j_gene: TRBJ1-2
CDR3nt: TGTGCCAGCAGCCCACGGACAGGGGGCTATGGCTACACCTTC
CDR3aa: CASSPRTGGYGYTF

v_gene: TRBV19
d_gene: TRBD2
abundance: NA
j_gene: TRBJ2-7
CDR3nt: TGTGCCAGTAGTATTTCATCTTTAACTAGCGGGTCGAACGAGCAGTACTTC
CDR3aa: CASSISSLTSGSNEQYF

v_gene: TRBV29-1
d_gene: TRBD1
abundance: NA
j_gene: TRBJ1-2
CDR3nt: TGCAGCGTGACGACAGGGGAAAGCTATGGCTACACCTTC
CDR3aa: CSVTTGESYGYTF

v_gene: TRBV30
d_gene: NA
abundance: NA
j_gene: TRBJ2-3
CDR3nt: TGTGCCTGGAGCGGGGCGGGCACAGATACGCAGTATTTT
CDR3aa: CAWSGAGTDTQYF

v_gene: TRBV2
d_gene: TRBD1
abundance: NA
j_gene: TRBJ1-2
CDR3nt: TGTGCCAGCAGTGAAGTGAGACAGGGGGCAGATTGGGACTATGGCTACACCTTC
CDR3aa: CASSEVRQGADWDYGYTF

v_gene: TRBV19
d_gene: TRBD1
abundance: NA
j_gene: TRBJ2-2
CDR3nt: TGTGCCAGTACAGACAGGGGGAACACCGGGGAGCTGTTTTTT
CDR3aa: CASTDRGNTGELFF

v_gene: TRBV15
d_gene: TRBD1
abundance: once
j_gene: TRBJ1-4
CDR3nt: TGTGCCACCAGCAGGGAGGGGACAGGTCGGAGTGAAAAACTGTTTTTT
CDR3aa: CATSREGTGRSEKLFF

v_gene: TRBV19
d_gene: NA
abundance: few
j_gene: TRBJ1-1
CDR3nt: TGTGCCAGTAGTGGGGATCCCAGAGAAGCTTTCTTT
CDR3aa: CASSGDPREAFF

v_gene: TRBV7-2
d_gene: NA
abundance: NA
j_gene: TRBJ1-4
CDR3nt: TGTGCCAGCAGCTTAGCTGGGTCAGGGAGGGGTGAAAAACTGTTTTTT
CDR3aa: CASSLAGSGRGEKLFF